This T cell receptor (beta chain) was found in a study of control samples from healthy donors and cancer patients (TCRdb year 2020). The method was the immunoSEQ multiplex PCR assay. Here the immuneACCESS table is served through TCRdb, limited to in-frame sequences with V and J called. Missing clones are a known gap in these copies; in checked studies unresolved V genes cover under half, and the rest lacks a known reason. Present in this sample are about 120,000 clones, around 86% of which were seen just once. Clones ranked in the top ten supply about 8.7% of the sample. A remark on this clone: Its antigen remains undetermined. Qualities for individual bases were not recorded, and no much larger clone is one base off.

The CDR3 covers 14 residues, taking in both the cysteine and the phenylalanine. Left in the record is the CDR3 DNA by itself, 42 bases read in frame from the first base. V ends up 3 bases short and J 4 bases short, with an unmatched junction base count of 6. The germline V gene (reference sequence) yields LNHDA for CDR1 and SQIVND for CDR2. The chain is assembled from TRBV19 and TRBJ2-7; 7 nucleotides in the junction match TRBD1. The sample comprised blood. This clonotype originated in a man aged 35 to 55 in good health. CDR3 protein: CASSMSQGSYEQYF. The DNA reads TGTGCCAGTAGTATGTCACAGGGGTCGTACGAGCAGTACTTC.